The T cell receptor beta chain under discussion was sequenced for a study of T cells in Graves' hyperthyroidism and ophthalmopathy. The PBMCs were taken from around 9.1 ml of fresh peripheral blood. This CDR3 is built from 14 residues. V dropped 4 bases and J dropped 7; count of bases not matched to a gene: 4. This clonotype was detected only a few times. RNA transcripts served as the template for amplifying TCR beta CDR3 regions. When the TCR CDR3 underwent first-round RT-PCR, the HTBI primer set was used. MiXCR, run by TCRdb on the multiplex PCR reads, gives a single entry per CDR3 protein. The table lists under 350,000 distinct CDR3 sequences, around a sixth of them singletons.

Specimen: blood. The clonotype was recovered from a woman aged 50 to 60 with Graves' hyperthyroidism. The chain has TRBV12-3 or TRBV12-4 and TRBJ1-4, with 9 bases aligning to TRBD1. The CDR3 sequence: CASSYQDRGEKLFF. CDR3 in DNA: TGTGCCAGCAGTTACCAGGACAGGGGTGAAAAACTGTTTTTT.